The present entry profiles one T cell receptor (beta chain) with its context. The antigen is undetermined. Only in-frame clones appear in the TCRdb table, and some are missing; sequencing was by immunoSEQ multiplex PCR. In the table there are 20,000 to 25,000 clones, approximately 82% of which are singletons. The data are from a study of OX40 agonist ivuxolimab in advanced cancers. Study-wide results and caveats: In the 0.1 to 3.0 mg/kg range, CD4+ and CD8+ blood T cells had expanded clonally by week 6.

CDR1 is MNHEY, CDR2 SVGAGI, per germline. The CDR3 extends over 14 amino acids. J gave up 6 bases and V 8 bases, and 13 bases lay outside the gene matches. The rearrangement uses TRBV6-5 and TRBJ2-7; TRBD2 agrees at 7 bases. The TCR was taken from an adult with an advanced solid tumor such as melanoma, head and neck, liver or kidney cancer. The material sequenced was CD4+ or CD8+ T cells sorted from blood, taken in a trial of the OX40 agonist ivuxolimab. For the CDR3, the DNA is TGTGCCAGCTCCCCCGGGGGGAGGTTCGGCGAGCAGTACTTC. Translation gives CASSPGGRFGEQYF.